Each of the 26 T cell receptor beta chains below was sequenced from the same sample in a study of cytomegalovirus exposure and HLA in healthy donors. PCR was performed using 60 Vbeta and 13 Jbeta primers. Profiled with immunoSEQ multiplex PCR; TCRdb holds only in-frame clones, not every one. The table records 150,000 or so clones, around 79% of them present only once. The source material was PBMCs. The receptors derive from a male donor in good health and CMV-seronegative.

J is TRBJ1-1 and V is TRBV27; a possible D gene is TRBD1 (6 bases). CDR3 length: 13 amino acids. The V and J ends lost 6 bases and 6 bases respectively, with 14 bases between them. Per germline, CDR1 MNHEY and CDR2 SMNVEV (reference sequence). CDR3: CASSRQAGAEAFF. In nucleotides, the CDR3 is TGTGCCAGCAGCCGACAGGCGGGGGCTGAAGCTTTCTTT.

The chain couples TRBV7-8 to TRBJ1-4; D uncertain. V lost 2 bases and J lost 4, with 8 bases in between. CDR1 and CDR2 from the germline V gene are SGHVS and FQNEAQ. The CDR3 length is 14 residues. The CDR3 sequence is CASSLNQYNEKLFF. CDR3 in DNA: TGTGCCAGCAGCTTAAACCAGTATAATGAAAAACTGTTTTTT.

This clone was seen a few times. One end of the junction is discordant with germline, which a read error may explain. The CDR3, as DNA: TGTGCTAGCACCGCCGGGACTAGCCCCTATGATACGCAGTATTTT. As protein: CASTAGTSPYDTQYF. The chain carries TRBV7-7 and TRBJ2-3; TRBD2 matches 9 bases. The CDR3 runs to 15 residues. The germline CDR1 and CDR2 sequences are SSHAT and FNYEAQ (reference sequence).

The chain joins TRBV19 to TRBJ2-3; unclear D gene. Germline V gene lookup returns CDR1 LNHDA and CDR2 SQIVND (reference sequence). V lost 1 base and J lost 1, with 3 bases in between. CDR3 size: 13 residues. The CDR3 nucleotides read TGTGCCAGTAGTATAGGAGGCACAGATACGCAGTATTTT. Translation: CASSIGGTDTQYF. Full variable domain (missing parts from reference TRBV19 and TRBJ2-3): DGGITQSPKYLFRKEGQNVTLSCEQNLNHDAMYWYRQDPGQGLRLIYYSQIVNDFQKGDIAEGYSVSREKKESFPLTVTSAQKNPTAFYLCASSIGGTDTQYFGPGTRLTVL.

The genes are TRBV7-9 and TRBJ2-2; D possibly corresponds to TRBD2 (6 bases). The V end lost 3 bases, the J end lost 4 bases, and 18 bases lay between the germline ends. CDR3 size: 17 residues. The germline V gene encodes CDR1 SEHNR and CDR2 FQNEAQ (reference sequence). DNA of the CDR3: TGTGCCAGCAGCTTCACCGGGACTTCAGAAACCACCGGGGAGCTGTTTTTT. Translating gives CASSFTGTSETTGELFF.

The chain uses TRBV29-1 and TRBJ2-5; possibly TRBD2 for D (7 bases). This CDR3 region has 13 residues. Germline CDR1 is SQVTM and CDR2 is ANQGSEA. The V end lost 3 bases, the J end lost 7 bases, and 15 bases lay between the germline ends. The CDR3 DNA sequence: TGCAGCGTTGACCGGGGGAGGGGGGGGACCCAGTACTTC. Translation gives CSVDRGRGGTQYF.

V and J are TRBV10-1 and TRBJ2-5; 9 bases are a match to TRBD1. Germline CDR1 and CDR2: WNHNN and SYGVQD (reference sequence). V lost 5 bases, J lost 7 bases, and 5 bases stayed unmatched. There are 13 residues in the CDR3. This chain's CDR3 is CASSLQGAATQYF. In DNA, the CDR3 is TGCGCCAGCAGTCTACAGGGGGCGGCGACCCAGTACTTC.

This clone has just a few counts. The rearrangement uses TRBV7-9 and TRBJ2-2; 9 bases match TRBD1. Trimming at V came to 6 bases and at J to 5 bases, leaving 10 bases not matched to a gene. The germline CDR1 and CDR2 sequences are SEHNR and FQNEAQ (reference sequence). The CDR3 loop spans 16 amino acids. The CDR3 DNA follows: TGTGCCAGCAGTTCCCCCGGGACAGGGAAAACCGGGGAGCTGTTTTTT. It codes for CASSSPGTGKTGELFF. Filled out from reference TRBV7-9 and TRBJ2-2, the complete variable domain reads DTGVSQNPRHKITKRGQNVTFRCDPISEHNRLYWYRQTLGQGPEFLTYFQNEAQLEKSRLLSDRFSAERPKGSFSTLEIQRTEQGDSAMYLCASSSPGTGKTGELFFGEGSRLTVL.

The gene calls are TRBV6-6 and TRBJ2-7, with TRBD2 identical over 8 bases. V gave up 6 bases and J gave up 1 base; unmatched junction bases: 5. The CDR3 has 14 residues. The germline V gene encodes CDR1 MNHNY and CDR2 SVGAGI (reference sequence). The CDR3 is CASRSGGRSYEQYF. The DNA for the CDR3 is TGTGCCAGCAGGAGCGGGGGACGGTCCTACGAGCAGTACTTC.

CDR3 residues: CASSFGLAGGYIQYF. The CDR3 DNA is TGTGCCAGCAGCTTTGGACTAGCGGGAGGGTACATTCAGTACTTC. The J gene is TRBJ2-4, the V gene TRBV5-4, with 15 nucleotides matching TRBD2. The V gene's germline CDR1 is SGHNT and CDR2 YYREEE (reference sequence). The trim removed 2 bases at V and 8 bases at J, leaving 2 bases unmatched. The CDR3 length is 15 residues.

The chain employs TRBV9 and TRBJ2-5; D is uncertain. The CDR3 covers 13 residues. Trimming cost V 1 base and J 4 bases, with 8 bases left between them. Germline V CDR1 and CDR2: SGDLS, YYNGEE. In DNA form, the CDR3 reads TGTGCCAGCAGCGTACTAGTAGCAGAGACCCAGTACTTC. This translates into CASSVLVAETQYF. Supplemented by reference TRBV9 and TRBJ2-5, the full variable domain reads DSGVTQTPKHLITATGQRVTLRCSPRSGDLSVYWYQQSLDQGLQFLIQYYNGEERAKGNILERFSAQQFPDLHSELNLSSLELGDSALYFCASSVLVAETQYFGPGTRLLVL.

The gene calls are TRBV6-1 and TRBJ2-7; TRBD2 matches 8 bases. With V trimmed by 1 base and J by 2 bases, 10 bases remained unmatched. Germline values: CDR1 MNHNS, CDR2 SASEGT. This CDR3 region has 17 residues. The CDR3 bases are TGTGCCAGCAGTGAAGGGGGCCTAGCGGGCGGCGCCTACGAGCAGTACTTC. Translating it yields CASSEGGLAGGAYEQYF.

This clone showed up just once. This chain joins TRBV11-1 and TRBJ2-1; possible D gene TRBD2, 5 bases. Germline CDR1 and CDR2: SGHAT and FQDESV (reference sequence). This CDR3 is built from 14 residues. Deletions cut 3 bases from V and 4 bases from J, with 10 bases between. The CDR3 sequence: CASSFGGEYNEQFF. The CDR3 DNA reads as TGTGCCAGCAGCTTCGGAGGAGAATACAATGAGCAGTTCTTC.

V gene TRBV6-4 combines with J gene TRBJ2-1; 10 bases are a match to TRBD2. This CDR3 is 15 amino acids long. V shed 3 bases, J shed 8 bases, and the junction held 7 bases outside the gene matches. Germline lookup yields CDR1 MRHNA and CDR2 SNTAGT. CDR3 loop: CASSDNSGGSDEQFF. Here the CDR3 DNA reads TGTGCCAGCAGTGATAATAGCGGGGGGTCTGATGAGCAGTTCTTC.

V gene TRBV2 combines with J gene TRBJ2-3; possibly TRBD1 for D (6 bases). CDR3 length: 11 amino acids. V lost 2 bases and J 14 bases, leaving 11 bases between the germline ends. From germline, CDR1 is SNHLY and CDR2 FYNNEI. The DNA for the CDR3 is TGTGCCAGCAGTGAAACAGGGCGGCTGTATTTT. Translated, it gives CASSETGRLYF.

The chain carries TRBV5-5 and TRBJ1-2; D not certain. Looked up from germline, CDR1 is SGHKS and CDR2 is YYEKEE (reference sequence). The CDR3 length is 16 residues. Trimming stripped 4 bases from V and 4 bases from J, with 20 bases between. This CDR3 reads CASSPAGSGILYGYTF. As DNA, the CDR3 is TGTGCCAGCAGCCCGGCGGGTTCGGGGATACTCTATGGCTACACCTTC.

The chain couples TRBV10-2 to TRBJ2-5, with D unresolved. From germline, CDR1 is WSHSY and CDR2 SAAADI. Trimming took 0 bases from V and 4 from J, leaving 9 bases between them. CDR3 size: 14 residues. CDR3 protein: CASSESLVAETQYF. The CDR3, as DNA: TGCGCCAGCAGTGAGTCGTTAGTAGCAGAGACCCAGTACTTC.

Here the CDR3 DNA reads TGTGCCAGCAGCTTAAGCCTTTCCGGGAGCTCTGAAGCTTTCTTT. It codes for CASSLSLSGSSEAFF. This rearrangement joins TRBV11-2 to TRBJ1-1; D is undetermined. The germline V and J ends were trimmed by 2 bases and 6 bases, with 16 bases remaining between them. The CDR3 sequence is 15 residues long. Germline lookup yields CDR1 SGHAT and CDR2 FQNNGV.

This chain connects TRBV19 to TRBJ2-7; 12 bases fit TRBD1. The V gene end was trimmed by 4 bases and the J gene end by 7 bases; junction bases not matched to a gene: 5. CDR3 length equals 14 residues. CDR1 is LNHDA and CDR2 is SQIVND in the germline V gene (reference sequence). The CDR3 region is CASSRDRGPREQYF. CDR3 in DNA: TGTGCCAGTAGTAGGGACAGGGGGCCGAGGGAGCAGTACTTC.

This clone was detected only once. The CDR3 spells CAWSVLVPNEQFF. Written as DNA, the CDR3 is TGTGCCTGGAGTGTACTGGTCCCGAATGAGCAGTTCTTC. The chain uses TRBV30 and TRBJ2-1; D call uncertain. From germline, CDR1 is GTSNPN and CDR2 SVGIG (reference sequence). V dropped 0 bases and J dropped 7 bases, with 10 bases sitting between them. The CDR3 covers 13 residues.

The chain recombines TRBV7-9 with TRBJ2-7; maybe TRBD1 (5 bases). Trimming pared 2 bases from V and 4 bases from J, leaving 12 bases between. The CDR3 spans 14 residues. Germline CDR1 SEHNR, CDR2 FQNEAQ (reference sequence). CDR3 amino acids: CASSLYSRAYEQYF. The CDR3 coding sequence is TGTGCCAGCAGCTTATATAGCAGGGCTTACGAGCAGTACTTC.

J is TRBJ1-5 and V is TRBV28; D is ambiguous. CDR3 length: 14 residues. Between the trimmed V and J ends, which lost 6 bases and 2 bases, there was a span of 11 bases. Germline assignment: CDR1 MDHEN and CDR2 SYDVKM. CDR3 in amino acids: CASRLRGRNQPQHF. CDR3 DNA: TGTGCCAGCAGACTCCGTGGGCGCAATCAGCCCCAGCATTTT.

CDR3 nucleotide sequence: TGTGCCAGCAGCCCGTACTCGGGAGGGGACAATCAGCCCCAGCATTTT. The encoded protein is CASSPYSGGDNQPQHF. The chain uses TRBV7-9 and TRBJ1-5, with a tentative D call TRBD1 (5 bases). CDR3 length: 16 amino acids. Germline V lookup: CDR1 SEHNR, CDR2 FQNEAQ (reference sequence). The V end was cut by 5 bases, the J end by 3 bases, with 17 bases between. Based on the CDR3 plus reference TRBV7-9 and TRBJ1-5, the full variable domain is DTGVSQNPRHKITKRGQNVTFRCDPISEHNRLYWYRQTLGQGPEFLTYFQNEAQLEKSRLLSDRFSAERPKGSFSTLEIQRTEQGDSAMYLCASSPYSGGDNQPQHFGDGTRLSIL.

This chain uses TRBV18 with TRBJ1-3; D is unresolved. Germline V CDR1 and CDR2: KGHSH, LQKENI. V lost 2 bases and J lost 0, with 8 bases in between. The CDR3 sequence is 15 residues long. The CDR3: CASSPDIHSGNTIYF. Written as DNA, the CDR3 is TGTGCCAGCTCACCAGACATACACTCTGGAAACACCATATATTTT. Using reference TRBV18 and TRBJ1-3 for the parts outside the CDR3, the full variable domain is NAGVMQNPRHLVRRRGQEARLRCSPMKGHSHVYWYRQLPEEGLKFMVYLQKENIIDESGMPKERFSAEFPKEGPSILRIQQVVRGDSAAYFCASSPDIHSGNTIYFGEGSWLTVV.

This sequence joins TRBV14 and TRBJ2-1, with 14 bases lining up with TRBD2. CDR3 length equals 15 residues. V shed 4 bases and J 5 bases; nucleotides not matched to a gene: 1. Germline assignment: CDR1 SGHDN and CDR2 FVKESK. As DNA, the CDR3 is TGTGCCAGCAGCCGACTAGCGGGGGGGAACAATGAGCAGTTCTTC. Protein sequence: CASSRLAGGNNEQFF. Full variable domain (remainder filled in from reference TRBV14 and TRBJ2-1): EAGVTQFPSHSVIEKGQTVTLRCDPISGHDNLYWYRRVMGKEIKFLLHFVKESKQDESGMPNNRFLAERTGGTYSTLKVQPAELEDSGVYFCASSRLAGGNNEQFFGPGTRLTVL.

With respect to this clone: At one end the junction does not follow the germline gene, possibly because of a read error. The genes are TRBV6-5 and TRBJ2-7; D is possibly TRBD2 (5 bases). CDR3 length: 11 amino acids. Germline V lookup: CDR1 MNHEY, CDR2 SVGAGI. The CDR3 protein is CASSFRERMFF. CDR3 bases: TGTGCCAGCAGTTTCCGGGAAAGGATGTTCTTC.